This T cell receptor (beta chain) is from a study of radiotherapy plus CTLA-4 blockade in lung cancer. Study summary: Patients showed objective responses in about a sixth of cases, and disease control was achieved by under 40%.

Sequencing used immunoSEQ multiplex PCR; TCRdb keeps in-frame clones, though not all of them. The data hold roughly 130,000 clones, with 75% to 90% observed a single time. With respect to this clone: The antigen remains undetermined.

Overall study findings and caveats: Early blood T cell clone dynamics reportedly forecast response best, with interferon-beta. Once radiotherapy plus ipilimumab had been given, TCR clones derived from tumor expanded in blood.

CTLA-4 blockade with ipilimumab, together with focal radiation, was given to patients with chemo-refractory metastatic non-small-cell lung cancer. V shed 5 bases and J shed 3 bases, with 12 bases lying between them. The CDR3 totals 14 residues. CDR1 LNHDA and CDR2 SQIVND come from the germline V gene (reference sequence). The gene calls are TRBV19 and TRBJ2-3, with D perhaps TRBD2 (5 bases). Sample: peripheral blood, taken from a patient treated with radiotherapy plus ipilimumab. The TCR was taken from a human donor with non-small cell lung cancer that progressed on radiotherapy plus ipilimumab. The DNA for the CDR3 is TGTGCCAGTAGTCGGTCTAGCAATACAGATACGCAGTATTTT. Translation gives CASSRSSNTDTQYF.